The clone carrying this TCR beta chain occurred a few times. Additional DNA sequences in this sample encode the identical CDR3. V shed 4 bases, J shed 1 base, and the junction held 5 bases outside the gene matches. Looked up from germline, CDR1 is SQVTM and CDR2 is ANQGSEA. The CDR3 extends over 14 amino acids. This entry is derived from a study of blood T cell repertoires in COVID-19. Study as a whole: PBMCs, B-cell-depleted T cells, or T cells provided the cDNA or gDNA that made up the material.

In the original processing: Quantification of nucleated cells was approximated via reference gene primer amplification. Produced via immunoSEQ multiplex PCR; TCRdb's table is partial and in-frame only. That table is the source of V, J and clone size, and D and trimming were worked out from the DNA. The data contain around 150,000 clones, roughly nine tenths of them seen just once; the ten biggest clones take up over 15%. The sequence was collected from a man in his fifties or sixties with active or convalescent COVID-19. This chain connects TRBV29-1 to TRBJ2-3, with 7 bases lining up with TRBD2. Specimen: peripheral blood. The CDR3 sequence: CSVVGLAGTDTQYF. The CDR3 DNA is TGCAGCGTTGTAGGGCTAGCGGGCACAGATACGCAGTATTTT.